What follows are 3 T cell receptor beta chains derived from one specimen sequenced in a study of blood T cell repertoires in COVID-19. The repertoire was sequenced with immunoSEQ multiplex PCR; TCRdb's copy has only in-frame clones and lacks some. Of roughly 670,000 clones in the sample, just under 90% are singletons; the top ten hold under 0.3%. The sample consisted of peripheral blood. These receptors were taken from a young woman with acute or convalescent COVID-19.

The chain recombines TRBV2 with TRBJ1-5, with D possibly TRBD1 on 5 matching bases. V lost 8 bases and J 5 bases, leaving 13 bases between the germline ends. Germline V lookup: CDR1 SNHLY, CDR2 FYNNEI. The CDR3 spans 13 residues. The CDR3 loop reads CASDKAGDQPQHF. CDR3 sequence (DNA): TGTGCCAGCGACAAGGCGGGGGATCAGCCCCAGCATTTT. Full variable domain (missing parts from reference TRBV2 and TRBJ1-5): EPEVTQTPSHQVTQMGQEVILRCVPISNHLYFYWYRQILGQKVEFLVSFYNNEISEKSEIFDDQFSVERPDGSNFTLKIRSTKLEDSAMYFCASDKAGDQPQHFGDGTRLSIL.

CDR3 sequence: CASSDRGLSYTF. The CDR3, as DNA: TGTGCCAGCAGTGACAGGGGGCTTAGCTACACCTTC. This sequence joins TRBV2 and TRBJ1-2; TRBD1 agrees at 8 bases. CDR3 length: 12 amino acids. The V segment lost 3 bases and the J segment 9 bases; nucleotides outside the gene matches: 3. Germline values: CDR1 SNHLY, CDR2 FYNNEI. Together with reference TRBV2 and TRBJ1-2, the CDR3 gives the full variable domain: EPEVTQTPSHQVTQMGQEVILRCVPISNHLYFYWYRQILGQKVEFLVSFYNNEISEKSEIFDDQFSVERPDGSNFTLKIRSTKLEDSAMYFCASSDRGLSYTFGSGTRLTVV.

This sequence joins TRBV7-9 and TRBJ1-2; D unresolved. Trimming removed 1 base from V and 4 bases from J, with 7 bases in between. The CDR3 is 13 amino acids. The germline CDR1 and CDR2 sequences are SEHNR and FQNEAQ (reference sequence). The CDR3 protein is CASSLESGYGYTF. DNA of the CDR3: TGTGCCAGCAGCTTAGAATCGGGCTATGGCTACACCTTC.